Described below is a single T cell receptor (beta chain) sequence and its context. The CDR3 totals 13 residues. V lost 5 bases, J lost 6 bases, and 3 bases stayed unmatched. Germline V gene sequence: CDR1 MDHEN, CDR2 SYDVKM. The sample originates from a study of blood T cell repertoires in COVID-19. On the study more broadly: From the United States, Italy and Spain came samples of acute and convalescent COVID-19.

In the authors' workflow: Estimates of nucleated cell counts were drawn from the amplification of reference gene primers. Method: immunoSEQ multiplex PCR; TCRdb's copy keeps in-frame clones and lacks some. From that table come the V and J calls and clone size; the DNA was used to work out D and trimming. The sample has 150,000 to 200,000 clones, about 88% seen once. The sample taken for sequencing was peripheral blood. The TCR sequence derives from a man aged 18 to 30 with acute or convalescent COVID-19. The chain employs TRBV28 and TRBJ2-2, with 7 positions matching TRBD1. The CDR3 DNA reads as TGTGCCAGCAGTCTACAGGGGTCCGGGGAGCTGTTTTTT. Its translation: CASSLQGSGELFF.